This TCR beta chain came from a study of T cell responses to AZD1222 COVID-19 vaccine. Study conclusions and caveats: Repertoire sampling happened only post peak T cell response. Distributed over spike, vaccine-associated CD4 TCRs predominated at 160-218 and 743-854.

Looked up from germline, CDR1 is SGDLS and CDR2 is YYNGEE. The CDR3 length is 15 residues. The V end lost 0 bases, the J end lost 2 bases, and 11 bases lay between the germline ends. Repertoires were generated with immunoSEQ multiplex PCR, while TCRdb's copy carries only in-frame clones and drops some. Of about 120,000 clones in the sample, 92% were seen once. Details on this clone: Its specificity is not known.

The receptor's source is an adult who received the AZD1222 COVID-19 vaccine. The rearrangement joins TRBV9 to TRBJ1-2, with D hard to call. The source material was peripheral blood, sampled 28 days after the second AZD1222 dose. CDR3 in amino acids: CASSVEAQINYGYTF. For the CDR3, the DNA is TGTGCCAGCAGCGTAGAAGCGCAGATAAACTATGGCTACACCTTC.